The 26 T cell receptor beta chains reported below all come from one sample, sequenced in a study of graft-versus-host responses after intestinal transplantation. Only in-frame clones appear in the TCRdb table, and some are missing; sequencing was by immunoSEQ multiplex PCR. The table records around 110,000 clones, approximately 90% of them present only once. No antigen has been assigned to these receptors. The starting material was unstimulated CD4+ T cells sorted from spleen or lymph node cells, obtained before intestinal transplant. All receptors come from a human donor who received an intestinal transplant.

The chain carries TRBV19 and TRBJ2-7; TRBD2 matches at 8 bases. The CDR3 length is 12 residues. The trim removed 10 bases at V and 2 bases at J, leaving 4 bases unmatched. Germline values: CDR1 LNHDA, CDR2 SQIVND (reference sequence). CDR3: CATGGLAYEQYF. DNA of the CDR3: TGTGCCACCGGGGGACTAGCCTACGAGCAGTACTTC.

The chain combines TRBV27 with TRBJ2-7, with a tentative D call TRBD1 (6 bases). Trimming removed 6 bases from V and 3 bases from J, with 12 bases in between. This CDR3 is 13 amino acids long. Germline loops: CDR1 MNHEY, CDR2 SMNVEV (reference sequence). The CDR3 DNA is TGTGCCAGCAGCAGAACAGGGAACTACGAGCAGTACTTC. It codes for CASSRTGNYEQYF.

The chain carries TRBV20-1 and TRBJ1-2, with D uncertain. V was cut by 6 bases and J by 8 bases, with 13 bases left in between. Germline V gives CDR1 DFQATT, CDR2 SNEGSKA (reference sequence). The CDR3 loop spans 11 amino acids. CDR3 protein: CSAIGSEGYTF. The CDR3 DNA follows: TGCAGTGCCATCGGGTCGGAAGGCTACACCTTC.

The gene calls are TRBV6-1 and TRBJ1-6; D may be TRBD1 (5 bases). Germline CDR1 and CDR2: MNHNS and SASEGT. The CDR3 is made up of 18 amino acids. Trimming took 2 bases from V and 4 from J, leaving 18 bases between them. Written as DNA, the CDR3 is TGTGCCAGCAGTGAACTGACTACGGCGGGGGTTTATAATTCACCCCTCCACTTT. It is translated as CASSELTTAGVYNSPLHF.

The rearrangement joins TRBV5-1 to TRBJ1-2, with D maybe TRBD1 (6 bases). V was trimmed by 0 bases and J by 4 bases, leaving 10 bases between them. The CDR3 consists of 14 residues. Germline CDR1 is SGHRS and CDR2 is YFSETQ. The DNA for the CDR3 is TGCGCCAGCAGCTTGGCCAACAGGGCCTATGGCTACACCTTC. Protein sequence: CASSLANRAYGYTF.

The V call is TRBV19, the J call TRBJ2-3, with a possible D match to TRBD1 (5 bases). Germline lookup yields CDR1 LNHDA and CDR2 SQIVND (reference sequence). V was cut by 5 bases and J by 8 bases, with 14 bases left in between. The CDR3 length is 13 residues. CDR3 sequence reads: CASSPLQVGTQYF. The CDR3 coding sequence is TGTGCCAGTAGTCCCCTACAGGTCGGTACGCAGTATTTT. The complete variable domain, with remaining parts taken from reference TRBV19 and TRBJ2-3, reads DGGITQSPKYLFRKEGQNVTLSCEQNLNHDAMYWYRQDPGQGLRLIYYSQIVNDFQKGDIAEGYSVSREKKESFPLTVTSAQKNPTAFYLCASSPLQVGTQYFGPGTRLTVL.

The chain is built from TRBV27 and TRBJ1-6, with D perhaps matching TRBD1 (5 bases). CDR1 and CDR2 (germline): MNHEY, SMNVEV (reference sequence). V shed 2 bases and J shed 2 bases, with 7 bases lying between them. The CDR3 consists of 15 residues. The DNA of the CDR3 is TGTGCCAGCAGTTTAGGGGCGGCCTATAATTCACCCCTCCACTTT. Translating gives CASSLGAAYNSPLHF.

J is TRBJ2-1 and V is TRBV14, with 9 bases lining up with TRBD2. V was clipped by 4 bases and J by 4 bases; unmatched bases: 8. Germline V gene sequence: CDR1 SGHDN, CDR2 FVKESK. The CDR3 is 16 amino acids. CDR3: CASSLETSGPYNEQFF. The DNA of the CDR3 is TGTGCCAGCAGCCTAGAGACTAGCGGACCATACAATGAGCAGTTCTTC.

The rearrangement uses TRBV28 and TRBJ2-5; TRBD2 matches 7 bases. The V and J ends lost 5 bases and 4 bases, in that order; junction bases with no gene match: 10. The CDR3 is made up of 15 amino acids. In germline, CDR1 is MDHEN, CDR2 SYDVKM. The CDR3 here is CASSQLRDYRETQYF. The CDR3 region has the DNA TGTGCCAGCAGTCAGCTCCGGGACTACAGAGAGACCCAGTACTTC.

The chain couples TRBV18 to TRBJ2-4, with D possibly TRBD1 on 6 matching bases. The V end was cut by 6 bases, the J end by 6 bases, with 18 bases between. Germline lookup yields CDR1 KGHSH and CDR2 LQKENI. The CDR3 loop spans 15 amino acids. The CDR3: CASSANRDSGNIQYF. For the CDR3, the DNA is TGTGCCAGCTCCGCTAACAGGGATTCCGGAAACATTCAGTACTTC.

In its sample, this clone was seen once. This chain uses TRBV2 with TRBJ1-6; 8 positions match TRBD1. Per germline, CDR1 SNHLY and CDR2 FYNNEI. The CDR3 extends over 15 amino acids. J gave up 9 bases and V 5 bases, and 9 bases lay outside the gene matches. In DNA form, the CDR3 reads TGTGCCAGCAGTCAGGACAGGGTGATTAGTTCACCCCTCCACTTT. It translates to CASSQDRVISSPLHF.

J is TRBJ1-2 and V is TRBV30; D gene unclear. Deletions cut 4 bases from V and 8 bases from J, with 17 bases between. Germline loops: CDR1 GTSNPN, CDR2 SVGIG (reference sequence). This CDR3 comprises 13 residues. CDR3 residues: CAWTLVAVGGYTF. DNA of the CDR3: TGTGCCTGGACCCTAGTGGCGGTTGGCGGCTACACCTTC.

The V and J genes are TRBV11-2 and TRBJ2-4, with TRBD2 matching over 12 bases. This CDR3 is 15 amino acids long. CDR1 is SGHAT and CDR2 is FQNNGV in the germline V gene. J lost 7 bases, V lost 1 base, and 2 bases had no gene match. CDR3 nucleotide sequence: TGTGCCAGCAGCTTAGGAGGACTAGCGGGGAACATTCAGTACTTC. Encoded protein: CASSLGGLAGNIQYF.

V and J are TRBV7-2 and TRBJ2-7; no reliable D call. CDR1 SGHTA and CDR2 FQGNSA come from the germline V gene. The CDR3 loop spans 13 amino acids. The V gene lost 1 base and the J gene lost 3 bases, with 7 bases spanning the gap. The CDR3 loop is CASSLVGIYEQYF. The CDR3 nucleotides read TGTGCCAGCAGCTTAGTCGGTATCTACGAGCAGTACTTC.

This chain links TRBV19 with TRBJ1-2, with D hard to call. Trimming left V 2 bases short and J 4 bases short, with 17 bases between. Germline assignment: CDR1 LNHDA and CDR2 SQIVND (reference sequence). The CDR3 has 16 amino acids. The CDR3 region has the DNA TGTGCCAGTAGTATAAGGAGTTCGGGGAGGATCTATGGCTACACCTTC. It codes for CASSIRSSGRIYGYTF.

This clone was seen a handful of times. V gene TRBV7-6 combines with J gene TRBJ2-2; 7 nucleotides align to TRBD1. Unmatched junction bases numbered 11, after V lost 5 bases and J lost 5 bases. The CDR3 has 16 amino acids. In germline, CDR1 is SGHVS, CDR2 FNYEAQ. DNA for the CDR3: TGTGCCAGCAGCCAACAGACAGGGATGGTGACCGGGGAGCTGTTTTTT. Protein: CASSQQTGMVTGELFF.

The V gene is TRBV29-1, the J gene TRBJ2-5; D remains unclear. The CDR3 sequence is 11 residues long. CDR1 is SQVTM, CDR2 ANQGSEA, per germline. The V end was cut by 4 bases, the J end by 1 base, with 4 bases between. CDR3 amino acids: CSVAFQETQYF. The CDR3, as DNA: TGCAGCGTTGCCTTCCAAGAGACCCAGTACTTC.

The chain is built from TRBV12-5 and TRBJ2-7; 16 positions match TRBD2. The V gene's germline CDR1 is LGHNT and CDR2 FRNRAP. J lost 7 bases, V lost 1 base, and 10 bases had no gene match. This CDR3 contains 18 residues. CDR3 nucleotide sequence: TGTGCTAGTGGTTTGGAAGGGACTAGCGGGGGGGGAAGGGGAGAGCAGTACTTC. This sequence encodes CASGLEGTSGGGRGEQYF.

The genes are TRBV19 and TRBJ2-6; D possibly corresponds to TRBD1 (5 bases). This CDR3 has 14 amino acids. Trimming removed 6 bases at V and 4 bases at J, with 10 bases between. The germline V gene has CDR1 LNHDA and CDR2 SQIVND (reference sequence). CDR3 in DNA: TGTGCCAGTAGCGTGGGGCCAGGGGCCAACGTCCTGACTTTC. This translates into CASSVGPGANVLTF. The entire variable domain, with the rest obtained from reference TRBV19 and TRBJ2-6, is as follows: DGGITQSPKYLFRKEGQNVTLSCEQNLNHDAMYWYRQDPGQGLRLIYYSQIVNDFQKGDIAEGYSVSREKKESFPLTVTSAQKNPTAFYLCASSVGPGANVLTFGAGSRLTVL.

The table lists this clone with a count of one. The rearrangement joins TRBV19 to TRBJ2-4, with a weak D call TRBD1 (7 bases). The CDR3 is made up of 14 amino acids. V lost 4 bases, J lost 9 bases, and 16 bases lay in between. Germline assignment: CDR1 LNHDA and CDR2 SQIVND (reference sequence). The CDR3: CASSRGDSRAIQYF. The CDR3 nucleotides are TGTGCCAGTAGTAGGGGGGACAGCCGTGCCATTCAGTACTTC.

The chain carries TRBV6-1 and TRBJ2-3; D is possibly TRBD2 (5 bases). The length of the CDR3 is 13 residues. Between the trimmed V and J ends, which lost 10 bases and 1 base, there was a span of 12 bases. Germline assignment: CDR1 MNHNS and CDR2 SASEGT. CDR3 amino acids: CAISLGRTDTQYF. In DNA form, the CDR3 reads TGTGCCATCTCACTAGGGCGCACAGATACGCAGTATTTT.

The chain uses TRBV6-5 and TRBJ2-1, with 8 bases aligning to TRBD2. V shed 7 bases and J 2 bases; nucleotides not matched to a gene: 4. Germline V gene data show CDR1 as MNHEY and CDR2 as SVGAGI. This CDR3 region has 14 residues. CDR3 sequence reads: CASTTSGAYNEQFF. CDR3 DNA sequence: TGTGCCAGCACCACTAGCGGAGCCTACAATGAGCAGTTCTTC.

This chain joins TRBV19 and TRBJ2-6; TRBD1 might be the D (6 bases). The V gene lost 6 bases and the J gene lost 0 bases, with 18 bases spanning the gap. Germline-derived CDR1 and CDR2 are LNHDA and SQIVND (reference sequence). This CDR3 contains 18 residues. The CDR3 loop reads CASSLSTGQNSGANVLTF. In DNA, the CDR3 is TGTGCCAGTAGCCTATCGACAGGTCAGAACTCTGGGGCCAACGTCCTGACTTTC.

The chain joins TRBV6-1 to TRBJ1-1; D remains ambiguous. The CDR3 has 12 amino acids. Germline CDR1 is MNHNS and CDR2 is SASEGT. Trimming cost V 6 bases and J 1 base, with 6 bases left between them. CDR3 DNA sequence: TGTGCCAGCAGAGCCGCGAACACTGAAGCTTTCTTT. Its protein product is CASRAANTEAFF.

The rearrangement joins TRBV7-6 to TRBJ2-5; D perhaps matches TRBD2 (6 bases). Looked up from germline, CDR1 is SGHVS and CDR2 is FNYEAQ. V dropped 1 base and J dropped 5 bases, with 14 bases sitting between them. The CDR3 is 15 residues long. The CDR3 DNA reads TGTGCCAGCAGCTTAGGGACTGGGGGGAGGGAGACCCAGTACTTC. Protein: CASSLGTGGRETQYF.

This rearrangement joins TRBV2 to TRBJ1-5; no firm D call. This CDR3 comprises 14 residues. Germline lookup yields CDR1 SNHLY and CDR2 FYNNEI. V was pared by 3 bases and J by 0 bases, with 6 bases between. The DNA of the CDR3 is TGTGCCAGCAGTGACAGTCATAGCAATCAGCCCCAGCATTTT. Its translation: CASSDSHSNQPQHF.